These 15 T cell receptor beta chains were sequenced from one sample in a study of T cell repertoires in cytomegalovirus infection. One entry per CDR3 protein, called by TCRdb with MiXCR from the reads. The sample has more than 200,000 distinct CDR3 sequences; roughly 10% are singletons. Sample: PBMCs. These receptors originate from a human donor in good health (CMV status not recorded). Some clones in this sample may be carry-over from other donors' samples.

The count of this clonotype is one. J is TRBJ2-5 and V is TRBV4-3; D perhaps matches TRBD2 (6 bases). The germline V and J ends were trimmed by 0 bases and 5 bases, with 13 bases remaining between them. CDR1 and CDR2 from the germline V gene are LGHNA and YSLEER. This CDR3 region has 15 residues. The CDR3: CASSQDSGGGETQYF. The CDR3 DNA reads as TGCGCCAGCAGCCAAGACAGCGGTGGGGGGGAGACCCAGTACTTC.

This clonotype occurred once. The rearrangement links TRBV28 to TRBJ2-2; a possible D gene is TRBD2 (6 bases). V was clipped by 5 bases and J by 6 bases, with 13 bases between them. This CDR3 is 14 amino acids long. Germline V gene data show CDR1 as MDHEN and CDR2 as SYDVKM. This CDR3 reads CASSRPSGAGELFF. For the CDR3, the DNA is TGTGCCAGCAGTCGCCCATCGGGGGCCGGGGAGCTGTTTTTT. The complete variable domain, with remaining parts taken from reference TRBV28 and TRBJ2-2, reads DVKVTQSSRYLVKRTGEKVFLECVQDMDHENMFWYRQDPGLGLRLIYFSYDVKMKEKGDIPEGYSVSREKKERFSLILESASTNQTSMYLCASSRPSGAGELFFGEGSRLTVL.

This clonotype has just a few counts. J is TRBJ1-3 and V is TRBV7-9, with D perhaps matching TRBD1 (6 bases). Trimming pared 5 bases from V and 4 bases from J, leaving 12 bases between. The CDR3 is 14 amino acids. Germline lookup yields CDR1 SEHNR and CDR2 FQNEAQ (reference sequence). The CDR3 DNA reads TGTGCCAGCAGCCTACAGGGTAAAGGAAACACCATATATTTT. This gives the protein CASSLQGKGNTIYF.

The genes are TRBV20-1 and TRBJ2-7; D is possibly TRBD1 (5 bases). The CDR3 extends over 15 amino acids. The germline V gene has CDR1 DFQATT and CDR2 SNEGSKA (reference sequence). V lost 1 base and J 2 bases, leaving 15 bases between the germline ends. The CDR3 nucleotides are TGCAGTGCTAGAGGGCCCAACGACAGAACCTACGAGCAGTACTTC. Translation: CSARGPNDRTYEQYF.

This clonotype showed up many times. This chain links TRBV12-3 or TRBV12-4 with TRBJ2-1; 9 bases are a match to TRBD2. The CDR3 spans 15 residues. The V and J ends lost 5 bases and 6 bases, in that order; junction bases with no gene match: 8. DNA for the CDR3: TGTGCCAGCAGTGCTGCCGGGACTAGCTCCAATGAGCAGTTCTTC. This codes for CASSAAGTSSNEQFF.

The V call is TRBV5-1, the J call TRBJ1-2, with a possible D match to TRBD1 (5 bases). Germline CDR1 is SGHRS and CDR2 is YFSETQ. The CDR3 sequence is 13 residues long. Trimming left V 4 bases short and J 6 bases short, with 13 bases between. CDR3 in DNA: TGCGCCAGCAGCGTCTCCGACAGACATGGCTACACCTTC. Its translation: CASSVSDRHGYTF.

This clonotype was observed a handful of times. V is TRBV18 and J is TRBJ2-7; no clear D gene. Germline CDR1 and CDR2: KGHSH and LQKENI. This CDR3 contains 13 residues. Trimming took off 2 bases at V and 6 bases at J, with 11 bases between the two ends. CDR3 residues: CASSPTPQSEQYF. The CDR3 nucleotides read TGTGCCAGCTCACCAACCCCCCAATCCGAGCAGTACTTC.

The sample holds many counts of this clonotype. The chain combines TRBV12-3 or TRBV12-4 with TRBJ2-7; maybe TRBD2 (5 bases). Trimming left V 6 bases short and J 6 bases short, with 9 bases between. This CDR3 region has 11 residues. The CDR3 spells CASSLGVEQYF. CDR3 coding DNA: TGTGCCAGCAGCCTCGGGGTCGAGCAGTACTTC.

Only a few counts were recorded for this clonotype. The chain combines TRBV5-1 with TRBJ1-1, with D uncertain. This CDR3 has 15 residues. Germline V gives CDR1 SGHRS, CDR2 YFSETQ. Trimming shortened V by 4 bases and J by 0 bases, and 13 bases separated the two germline ends. CDR3 sequence: CASSPDGRMNTEAFF. The CDR3 nucleotides are TGCGCCAGCAGCCCGGACGGAAGAATGAACACTGAAGCTTTCTTT.

This clonotype was seen more than once but under ten times. The chain links TRBV5-1 to TRBJ1-5, with D unclear. This CDR3 is 13 amino acids long. V lost 2 bases to trimming and J lost 3 bases, with 6 bases between them. Per germline, CDR1 SGHRS and CDR2 YFSETQ. The CDR3 loop is CASSLSLNQPQHF. The CDR3 nucleotides read TGCGCCAGCAGCTTATCCCTCAATCAGCCCCAGCATTTT.

The chain is built from TRBV11-3 and TRBJ1-3, with D hard to call. The CDR3 consists of 17 residues. Germline CDR1 is SGHNT and CDR2 is YENEEA. Trimming shortened V by 1 base and J by 0 bases, and 13 bases separated the two germline ends. CDR3: CASSLGVAKLSGNTIYF. The CDR3 DNA reads TGTGCCAGCAGCTTAGGAGTAGCAAAGCTCTCTGGAAACACCATATATTTT.

This clonotype has more than one count but fewer than ten. The CDR3 DNA reads as TGTGCCATCAGTGACTTAGCGGGGAACGCACAGCAGTACTTC. As protein: CAISDLAGNAQQYF. The chain recombines TRBV10-3 with TRBJ2-7; 8 bases are shared with TRBD2. Germline values: CDR1 ENHRY, CDR2 SYGVKD. J lost 8 bases, V lost 3 bases, and 9 bases had no gene match. The CDR3 contains 14 residues.

This chain links TRBV2 with TRBJ1-5; tentatively, D is TRBD1 (5 bases). This CDR3 has 15 amino acids. CDR1 SNHLY and CDR2 FYNNEI come from the germline V gene. V gave up 4 bases and J gave up 7 bases, with 17 bases separating them. CDR3 sequence: CASSAGGGIAQPQHF. CDR3 in DNA: TGTGCCAGCAGTGCGGGGGGGGGGATAGCGCAGCCCCAGCATTTT. Looking up the rest from reference TRBV2 and TRBJ1-5 gives the full variable domain: EPEVTQTPSHQVTQMGQEVILRCVPISNHLYFYWYRQILGQKVEFLVSFYNNEISEKSEIFDDQFSVERPDGSNFTLKIRSTKLEDSAMYFCASSAGGGIAQPQHFGDGTRLSIL.

In its sample, this clonotype was seen many times. CDR3 residues: CASSGPWGQSGGYTF. The DNA for the CDR3 is TGTGCCAGCAGTGGACCTTGGGGCCAGTCGGGCGGCTACACCTTC. The chain recombines TRBV28 with TRBJ1-2; D perhaps matches TRBD1 (5 bases). Deletions cut 5 bases from V and 8 bases from J, with 21 bases between. Germline CDR1 is MDHEN and CDR2 is SYDVKM. The CDR3 totals 15 residues.

This clonotype appeared a few times. The J gene is TRBJ1-5, the V gene TRBV2; D gene uncertain. Between the trimmed V and J ends, which lost 7 bases and 4 bases, there was a span of 14 bases. Germline V gene sequence: CDR1 SNHLY, CDR2 FYNNEI. The CDR3 totals 14 residues. The CDR3, as DNA: TGTGCCAGCAAGACCGGGCCCCAAAATCAGCCCCAGCATTTT. Its translation is CASKTGPQNQPQHF.